This T cell receptor beta chain derives from a study of radiation and T cells in renal cell carcinoma (dated by TCRdb to the early 2020s). About the study as a whole: The samples were drawn from a clinical trial, where primary renal cell carcinomas were treated with 15 Gy of stereotactic body radiation therapy and then removed by nephrectomy 4 weeks afterward. In total, 50 to 55 samples underwent TCR beta sequencing: about 26 tumors plus 27 peripheral blood samples. Across all 50 or so samples, 4,016,671 unique CDR3 nucleotide sequences, encoding 2.5 million to 3 million unique CDR3 amino acid sequences, were identified.

As encoded in the germline V gene (reference sequence), CDR1 is LNHNV while CDR2 is YYDKDF. Germline trimming: 2 bases from V, 5 bases from J; junction bases outside gene matches: 5. The CDR3 starts with the cysteine, ends with the phenylalanine, and has 14 residues. Only the CDR3 DNA stays, 42 bases, in frame from base 1. In regard to this clone: Its specific antigen is unknown. Base qualities are not at hand, and no much larger clone is one base apart.

TCR beta libraries were generated from genomic DNA with the immunoSEQ kit, following the manufacturer's recommendations. Library preparation used a first multiplex PCR with proprietary primers, then a second PCR adding unique barcodes, with bead cleanups after each round. A positive control reaction and a negative control reaction, both provided in the kit, were run with every batch of samples. The final libraries were assessed on an Agilent 4200 TapeStation D1000 ScreenTape, pooled by volume, and quantified by qPCR. Sequencing was performed on an Illumina NextSeq500 with a MidOutput 150-cycle cartridge, and 156 Read1 and 15 Index1 cycles were run with kit custom primers. The pooled library was loaded at approximately 0.98 pM with about 20% PhiX control spiked in. Turning to the authors' computational methods: The vendor-processed data were analyzed in R, and a clonotype was defined as all T cells that share the same CDR3 nucleotide sequence. For clone abundance analyses, frequencies were normalized to the 10,000 most abundant clones in each sample. Before analysis, public T cell clones were removed, and these numbered fewer than five per sample on average. Tumor-enriched and baseline blood-enriched clonotypes were defined by at least a 32-fold difference in abundance between compartments. A beta-binomial differential abundance model was used to identify clonotypes that expanded or contracted between blood time points. Tumor-blood repertoire similarity was measured with the Baroni-Urbani and Buser coefficient, and group comparisons used two-tailed Wilcoxon tests in R. Sourced from immuneACCESS, this table was stored by TCRdb with only in-frame sequences that have V and J called. A share of the clones is absent; for the studies checked, an unresolved V gene accounts for under half, and the remainder has no known explanation. Clone size and the V and J calls come from that table; the DNA yielded D and trimming. This sample is represented by some 100,000 clones; over 65% of them were singletons. The ten largest clones represent less than 7% of the sample.

The meaning of the sample's time point label: baseline pretreatment blood. In light of the paper, this sample's treatment or condition label describes: 15 Gy SBRT to primary tumor, nephrectomy 4 weeks later. To follow tumor-enriched clonotypes, serial peripheral blood was collected from radiation-treated patients at baseline and at 2 weeks and 4 weeks after SBRT. Every patient had renal cell carcinoma of clear cell pathology. Genomic DNA for TCR sequencing was prepared using the QIAamp DNA Blood Mini Kit (Qiagen). The analyses included only samples that passed all quality control checks. Overall study outcomes, separate from this receptor: Changes in the blood repertoire were not tracked past 4 weeks after treatment. No pretreatment tumor biopsies were available, so the baseline intratumoral presence of clonotypes could not be determined. With a single-armed trial design, the study had no way to address how radiation dose or scheduling affects the TCR repertoire. In blood, the top tumor clonotypes increased from baseline to 2 weeks after radiation and then shrank by 4 weeks, which suggests a temporary expansion of tumor-resident clones.

The sequence derives from a man aged 60-69 years with renal cell carcinoma. The specimen comprised blood, sampled from a patient whose treatment included radiotherapy and nephrectomy. The chain is made from TRBV15 and TRBJ2-5, with TRBD2 identical over 7 junction bases. In nucleotide form, the sequence is TGTGCCACCAGCAGACCTAGCGGTAGTGAGACCCAGTACTTC. Its protein reads: CATSRPSGSETQYF.